The clone carrying this TCR beta chain was seen repeatedly, ten times or more. The antigen is undetermined. TCRdb re-derived calls from the 5' RACE reads in MiXCR, one entry per CDR3 protein. The table includes just over 25,000 distinct CDR3 sequences, more than 4% detected once. Per the germline V gene, CDR1 is SGHTA and CDR2 is FQGTGA. Deletions cut 4 bases from V and 8 bases from J, with 21 bases between. The CDR3 has 16 residues. This record belongs to a study of early T cells in non-severe SARS-CoV-2 infection. Study conclusions and caveats: VDJdb matching, biased toward anti-spike CD8 responses, missed private and CD4 specificities.

Sequencing was performed on whole blood. This sequence originates from an adult who was a healthcare worker with PCR-confirmed SARS-CoV-2 infection or an uninfected control (not recorded which). The V call is TRBV7-3, the J call TRBJ2-1; either TRBD1 or TRBD2 may supply D (5 bases each). The CDR3 is CASSSPVGENRDEQFF. In DNA form, the CDR3 reads TGTGCCAGCAGCTCCCCCGTGGGGGAGAATAGGGATGAGCAGTTCTTC.